This T cell receptor (beta chain) was documented in a study of Ad26.COV2.S vaccination and SARS-CoV-2 variants. Study in general: Of the COV1001 trial arms, the Ad26.COV2.S arm included the donor. Study-wide results and caveats: Substantial breadth in spike-specific CD8+ and CD4+ T cell responses was reportedly seen after vaccination. People given the vaccine had a wider spike-specific TCR breadth than placebo recipients did.

This clone was recorded once. Its antigen is as yet unknown. Treatment reported: some 20 received Ad26.COV2.S at low or high dose, single or two shots; roughly five received placebo; per-sample allocation not given. Collection of samples fell on day 63 after the first vaccine or placebo injection. Recruitment in Boston yielded a donor of adult age, 18-55 years. The table came from immunoSEQ multiplex PCR; TCRdb's copy has only in-frame clones and leaves some out. The top ten clones hold roughly 1.7% of a sample with some 460,000 clones, 80% to 90% of them seen once. Germline assignment: CDR1 SGHTA and CDR2 FQGTGA. CDR3 size: 14 residues. V was pared by 3 bases and J by 5 bases, with 3 bases of the junction left unmatched.

The chain joins TRBV7-3 to TRBJ2-1; TRBD1 matches 8 bases. This TCR was recovered from a person between 18 and 60 years old who received the Ad26.COV2.S COVID-19 vaccine or a placebo. Specimen: peripheral blood, collected in a trial of Ad26.COV2.S vaccine versus placebo. CDR3 loop: CASSLTGVNNEQFF. In nucleotides, the CDR3 is TGTGCCAGCAGCTTGACAGGGGTAAACAATGAGCAGTTCTTC.